Following are 24 T cell receptor beta chains from one sample sequenced in a study of shared clonotypes between healthy human individuals. The table came from immunoSEQ multiplex PCR; TCRdb's copy has only in-frame clones and leaves some out. The sample lists some 1,100,000 clones, approximately 80% seen once, with about 0.52% in the top ten. The sample comprised memory CD4+ T cells from PBMCs. Subset here: CD45RA-negative fraction. These receptors were taken from a man aged 18 to 29 in good health. Some clones in this sample may be carry-over from other donors' samples.

This chain connects TRBV5-4 to TRBJ2-3; possibly TRBD1 or TRBD2 for D (7 bases each). V was trimmed by 3 bases and J by 5 bases, leaving 16 bases between them. The CDR3 is 15 residues long. Germline V lookup: CDR1 SGHNT, CDR2 YYREEE (reference sequence). Written as DNA, the CDR3 is TGTGCCAGCAGCTCGCAGGGGGGGGAGAAAGATACGCAGTATTTT. It yields the protein CASSSQGGEKDTQYF.

As concerns this clone: One junction end does not reproduce the germline sequence, and a read error may be involved. The chain links TRBV28 to TRBJ2-1; TRBD2 aligns across 7 bases. The CDR3 is 14 residues long. CDR1 is MDHEN, CDR2 SYDVKM, per germline. The CDR3 bases are TGTACCAGCAGAAGCGGGGACTTCGGTAATGAGCAGTTCTTC. As protein: CTSRSGDFGNEQFF.

The chain couples TRBV27 to TRBJ2-3, with TRBD1 matching 9 bases. CDR1 MNHEY and CDR2 SMNVEV come from the germline V gene (reference sequence). After removal of 5 bases from V and 6 bases from J, the junction contained 9 bases not matched to a gene. The CDR3 spans 15 residues. CDR3 DNA: TGTGCCAGCAGTAAATGGGACAGGGCTGCGGATACGCAGTATTTT. Translating gives CASSKWDRAADTQYF.

The rearrangement uses TRBV5-1 and TRBJ2-1; D might be TRBD1 or TRBD2, each matching 5 bases. Deletions cut 6 bases from V and 7 bases from J, with 14 bases between. CDR3 length equals 13 residues. Germline CDR1 SGHRS, CDR2 YFSETQ. CDR3 in DNA: TGCGCCAGCACCCGGGTTGGGGGAAATGAGCAGTTCTTC. Its translation: CASTRVGGNEQFF.

The rearrangement joins TRBV29-1 to TRBJ2-1; 7 bases fit TRBD2. The CDR3 extends over 16 amino acids. V lost 7 bases and J lost 10; bases outside the gene matches: 22. The germline gives CDR1 SQVTM, CDR2 ANQGSEA. For the CDR3, the DNA is TGCAGCGGTCGAGGGGCAGGCCCGCTGGGGGGAGGGGAGCAGTTCTTC. This sequence encodes CSGRGAGPLGGGEQFF.

Worth noting for this clone: Within the sample, other DNA sequences also encode this same CDR3. The chain joins TRBV5-1 to TRBJ2-7; D gene uncertain. V was pared by 0 bases and J by 1 base, with 5 bases between. The CDR3 runs to 13 residues. The germline V gene encodes CDR1 SGHRS and CDR2 YFSETQ. This CDR3 is CASSLEVSYEQYF. CDR3 nucleotides: TGCGCCAGCAGCTTGGAGGTTTCCTACGAGCAGTACTTC. The full variable domain, with the rest looked up from reference TRBV5-1 and TRBJ2-7, is KAGVTQTPRYLIKTRGQQVTLSCSPISGHRSVSWYQQTPGQGLQFLFEYFSETQRNKGNFPGRFSGRQFSNSRSEMNVSTLELGDSALYLCASSLEVSYEQYFGPGTRLTVT.

The chain is built from TRBV6-6 and TRBJ2-7; D not resolved. Germline V lookup: CDR1 MNHNY, CDR2 SVGAGI (reference sequence). The V gene lost 2 bases and the J gene lost 1 base, with 9 bases spanning the gap. There are 14 residues in the CDR3. CDR3 DNA: TGTGCCAGCAGTTACGATGGGTATTCCTACGAGCAGTACTTC. Translation gives CASSYDGYSYEQYF.

V gene TRBV6-5 combines with J gene TRBJ1-3, with D maybe TRBD1 (6 bases). The CDR3 loop spans 15 amino acids. The V gene's germline CDR1 is MNHEY and CDR2 SVGAGI. The V and J ends lost 6 bases and 0 bases respectively, with 12 bases between them. CDR3 DNA sequence: TGTGCCAGCAGCAGGGGAGCTTACTCTGGAAACACCATATATTTT. This codes for CASSRGAYSGNTIYF.

The gene calls are TRBV28 and TRBJ1-2; 8 nucleotides agree with TRBD1. The CDR3 consists of 15 residues. V lost 5 bases to trimming and J lost 3 bases; unmatched junction nucleotides: 8. The germline gives CDR1 MDHEN, CDR2 SYDVKM. CDR3 amino acids: CASSMTGAMDYGYTF. CDR3 nucleotide sequence: TGTGCCAGCAGTATGACAGGGGCGATGGACTATGGCTACACCTTC.

This chain links TRBV29-1 with TRBJ2-5; tentatively, D is TRBD1 or TRBD2 (5 bases each). The ends were cut back, 8 bases at V and 5 bases at J, with 18 bases in the middle. The CDR3 is 13 amino acids. Germline CDR1 SQVTM, CDR2 ANQGSEA. CDR3 protein: CSTGRDSEETQYF. The CDR3 region has the DNA TGCAGCACGGGGCGAGACAGTGAGGAGACCCAGTACTTC.

CDR3 amino acids: CASSRNYGYTF. For the CDR3, the DNA is TGTGCCAGCAGCCGTAACTATGGCTACACCTTC. This chain connects TRBV6-1 to TRBJ1-2, with no clear D. The germline gives CDR1 MNHNS, CDR2 SASEGT. V was shortened by 6 bases and J by 1 base, with 3 bases between the two germline ends. The CDR3 spans 11 residues.

Concerning this clone itself: The CDR3 carries no conserved terminal phenylalanine or tryptophan, so it likely arises from a read error. It is unclear where the CDR3 begins or ends on the DNA, so no DNA is shown, and the CDR3 is as TCRdb lists it. CDR3 loop: CARPLLGR. The V gene is TRBV19, the J gene TRBJ1-1. CDR1 LNHDA and CDR2 SQIVND come from the germline V gene (reference sequence). 8 amino acids form the CDR3, both terminal residues included.

The sample holds one count of this clone. The chain links TRBV30 to TRBJ2-5, with D tentatively TRBD1 or TRBD2 (5 bases each). Trimming removed 1 base at V and 1 base at J, with 13 bases between. CDR3 length: 15 amino acids. CDR1 is GTSNPN, CDR2 SVGIG, per germline (reference sequence). The CDR3, as DNA: TGTGCCTGGAGTGCAGGGACCGTACTCCAAGAGACCCAGTACTTC. Protein sequence: CAWSAGTVLQETQYF.

Worth noting for this clone: Other DNA sequences within the sample encode an identical CDR3. This chain links TRBV5-1 with TRBJ2-3; D remains ambiguous. Trimming pared 1 base from V and 3 bases from J, leaving 6 bases between. Germline CDR1 reads SGHRS; CDR2 reads YFSETQ. The CDR3 sequence is 13 residues long. Here the CDR3 DNA reads TGCGCCAGCAGCTTGTTCGGTACAGATACGCAGTATTTT. This encodes CASSLFGTDTQYF.

The count of this clone is one. This CDR3 reads CASSLTLRRTGETQYF. CDR3 sequence (DNA): TGTGCCAGCAGCTTGACCCTCCGGCGGACGGGAGAGACCCAGTACTTC. The chain employs TRBV5-8 and TRBJ2-5; D not resolved. Germline lookup yields CDR1 SGHTS and CDR2 YDEGEE. Trimming removed 1 base from V and 4 bases from J, with 17 bases in between. This CDR3 spans 16 amino acids.

On this clone: The same CDR3 arises from other DNA sequences in this sample as well. The J gene is TRBJ2-7, the V gene TRBV10-3, with D unclear. CDR3 size: 12 residues. The germline V gene encodes CDR1 ENHRY and CDR2 SYGVKD. V lost 2 bases, J lost 3 bases, and 5 bases lay in between. The CDR3 loop is CAISEGRYEQYF. The CDR3 nucleotides are TGTGCCATCAGTGAGGGCCGCTACGAGCAGTACTTC.

This chain connects TRBV9 to TRBJ2-2; D remains unclear. The CDR3 contains 15 residues. The germline gives CDR1 SGDLS, CDR2 YYNGEE. The V gene lost 0 bases and the J gene lost 4 bases, with 10 bases spanning the gap. The CDR3 nucleotides are TGTGCCAGCAGCGTAGCCTGGGGATTCACCGGGGAGCTGTTTTTT. This encodes CASSVAWGFTGELFF.

The chain joins TRBV5-5 to TRBJ2-2, with D tentatively TRBD1 or TRBD2 (5 bases each). V was shortened by 3 bases and J by 1 base, with 10 bases between the two germline ends. The CDR3 runs to 15 residues. Germline-derived CDR1 and CDR2 are SGHKS and YYEKEE (reference sequence). CDR3 sequence: CASSSGTVNTGELFF. The DNA of the CDR3 is TGTGCCAGCAGCTCCGGGACGGTGAACACCGGGGAGCTGTTTTTT.

V usage is TRBV19 and J usage is TRBJ2-3; TRBD2 agrees at 7 bases. V trimming: 8 bases; J trimming: 2 bases; junction bases outside the gene matches: 28. CDR3 length equals 21 residues. Germline-derived CDR1 and CDR2 are LNHDA and SQIVND (reference sequence). The DNA of the CDR3 is TGTGCCAGTCCCCGGCGGGGGACTACTAAAAAACCGTCCCTGTTCACAGATACGCAGTATTTT. Translation gives CASPRRGTTKKPSLFTDTQYF.

The V call is TRBV27, the J call TRBJ2-7; 7 nucleotides agree with TRBD1. The germline V gene has CDR1 MNHEY and CDR2 SMNVEV (reference sequence). There are 13 residues in the CDR3. The J segment lost 7 bases and the V segment lost 6 bases, leaving 9 bases of the junction unmatched. This CDR3 is CASSRPQGREQYF. The CDR3 coding sequence is TGTGCCAGCAGCCGACCACAGGGGCGGGAGCAGTACTTC.

The table lists this clone with a count of one. The chain is built from TRBV7-2 and TRBJ1-2, with D possibly TRBD1 on 5 matching bases. This CDR3 is 16 amino acids long. The germline V and J ends were trimmed by 2 bases and 4 bases, with 17 bases remaining between them. CDR1 SGHTA and CDR2 FQGNSA come from the germline V gene. CDR3 sequence reads: CASSLMSGRQGYGYTF. In DNA form, the CDR3 reads TGTGCCAGCAGCTTAATGAGTGGGAGGCAGGGCTATGGCTACACCTTC. Full variable domain (outside the CDR3, taken from reference TRBV7-2 and TRBJ1-2): GAGVSQSPSNKVTEKGKDVELRCDPISGHTALYWYRQSLGQGLEFLIYFQGNSAPDKSGLPSDRFSAERTGGSVSTLTIQRTQQEDSAVYLCASSLMSGRQGYGYTFGSGTRLTVV.

The rearrangement joins TRBV6-1 to TRBJ2-5; D might be TRBD1 (6 bases). The V and J ends lost 6 bases and 5 bases respectively, with 10 bases between them. Germline-derived CDR1 and CDR2 are MNHNS and SASEGT. This CDR3 is built from 12 residues. The DNA of the CDR3 is TGTGCCAGCAGCGGGACAAGCGAGACCCAGTACTTC. It is translated as CASSGTSETQYF.

This chain uses TRBV27 with TRBJ2-7, with 9 bases aligning to TRBD1. V dropped 4 bases and J dropped 7; count of bases not matched to a gene: 11. The CDR3 sequence is 15 residues long. Germline V gene data show CDR1 as MNHEY and CDR2 as SMNVEV (reference sequence). The DNA for the CDR3 is TGTGCCAGCAGTTCCCGGGACAGGGCCTATCGGGAGCAGTACTTC. Translated: CASSSRDRAYREQYF.

The rearrangement uses TRBV19 and TRBJ2-4, with TRBD2 matching over 8 bases. CDR3 length equals 15 residues. Germline V gene lookup returns CDR1 LNHDA and CDR2 SQIVND (reference sequence). V dropped 0 bases and J dropped 8; count of bases not matched to a gene: 6. In nucleotides, the CDR3 is TGTGCCAGTAGTATAGATAGCGGGACGGGGGACATTCAGTACTTC. It translates to CASSIDSGTGDIQYF.